This TCR beta chain was sequenced in a study of response to subunit inactivated influenza vaccine. This clonotype was seen a single time. Sequence at one end of the junction differs from germline and may be a read error. TCRdb used MiXCR to reprocess the RT-PCR reads, holding one entry per CDR3 protein. The table lists 590,000 or so distinct CDR3 sequences, about 14% of them singletons. CDR3 length: 14 amino acids. V gene TRBV12-3 or TRBV12-4 combines with J gene TRBJ2-7; D may be TRBD1 (6 bases). The sequences come from PBMCs from blood, collected 14 to 15 days before vaccination. The clonotype comes from a man aged 45 to 65 who received an inactivated influenza vaccine. CDR3 amino acids: CARSFGDIGYEQYF. The CDR3 DNA follows: TGTGCCCGCAGTTTCGGGGACATCGGCTACGAGCAGTACTTC.